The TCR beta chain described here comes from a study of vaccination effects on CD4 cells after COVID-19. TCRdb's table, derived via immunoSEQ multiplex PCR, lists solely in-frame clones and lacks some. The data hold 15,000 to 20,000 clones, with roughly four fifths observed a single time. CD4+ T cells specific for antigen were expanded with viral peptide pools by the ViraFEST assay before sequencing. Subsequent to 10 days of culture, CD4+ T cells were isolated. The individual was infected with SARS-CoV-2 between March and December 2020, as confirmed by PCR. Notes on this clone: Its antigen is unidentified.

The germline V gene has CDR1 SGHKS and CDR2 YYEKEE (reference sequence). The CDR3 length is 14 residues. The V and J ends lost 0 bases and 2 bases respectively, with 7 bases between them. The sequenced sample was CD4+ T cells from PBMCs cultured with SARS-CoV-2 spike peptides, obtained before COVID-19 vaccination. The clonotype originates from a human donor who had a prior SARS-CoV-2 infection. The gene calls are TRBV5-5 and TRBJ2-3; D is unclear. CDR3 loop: CASSLELYTDTQYF. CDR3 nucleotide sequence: TGTGCCAGCAGCTTGGAACTATACACAGATACGCAGTATTTT.